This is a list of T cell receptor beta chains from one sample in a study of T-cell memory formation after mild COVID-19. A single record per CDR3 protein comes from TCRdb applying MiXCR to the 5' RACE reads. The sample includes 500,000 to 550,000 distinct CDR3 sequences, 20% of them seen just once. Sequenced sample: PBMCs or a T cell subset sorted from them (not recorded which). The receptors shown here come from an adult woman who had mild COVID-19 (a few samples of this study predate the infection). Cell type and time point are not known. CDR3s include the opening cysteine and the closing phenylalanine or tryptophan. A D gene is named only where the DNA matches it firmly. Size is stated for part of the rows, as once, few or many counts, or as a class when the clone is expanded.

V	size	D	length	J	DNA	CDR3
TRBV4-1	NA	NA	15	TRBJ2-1	TGCGCCAGCAGCCAAGCGACAGGCGTCTACAATGAGCAGTTCTTC	CASSQATGVYNEQFF
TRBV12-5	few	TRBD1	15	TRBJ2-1	TGTGCTAGTGGTTTGCGACAGGGTGGGTACAATGAGCAGTTCTTC	CASGLRQGGYNEQFF
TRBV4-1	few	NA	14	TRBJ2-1	TGCGCCAGCAGCCAGCGGGTTACTAACAATGAGCAGTTCTTC	CASSQRVTNNEQFF
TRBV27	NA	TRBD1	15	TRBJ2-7	TGTGCCAGCACCCAAGGACAGGGTAAAGGCTACGAGCAGTACTTC	CASTQGQGKGYEQYF
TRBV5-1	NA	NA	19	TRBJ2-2	TGCGCCAGCAGCTCAGGAGACAGGCCGCTTGCATCGAACACCGGGGAGCTGTTTTTT	CASSSGDRPLASNTGELFF
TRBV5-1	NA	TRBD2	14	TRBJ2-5	TGCGCCAGCGGGGCGAGCGGGGGGCAAGAGACCCAGTACTTC	CASGASGGQETQYF
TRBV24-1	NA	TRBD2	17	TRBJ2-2	TGTGCCACCAGTGATCCGGGACTAGCCGGGTACACCGGGGAGCTGTTTTTT	CATSDPGLAGYTGELFF
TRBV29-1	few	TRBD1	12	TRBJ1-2	TGCAGCGTTCCGGGACAGGACTATGGCTACACCTTC	CSVPGQDYGYTF
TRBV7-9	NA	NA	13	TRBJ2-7	TGTGCCAGCAGCTCAACGCAGAGCTACGAGCAGTACTTC	CASSSTQSYEQYF
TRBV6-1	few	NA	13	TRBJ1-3	TGTGCCAGCCTGGACAGTTCTGGAAACACCATATATTTT	CASLDSSGNTIYF
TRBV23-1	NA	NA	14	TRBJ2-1	TGCGCCAGCAGTCACTCCGGGACTGACGATGAGCAGTTCTTC	CASSHSGTDDEQFF
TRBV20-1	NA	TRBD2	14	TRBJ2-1	TGCAGTGCTAGAGTTAGCGGGCGAACGGATGAGCAGTTCTTC	CSARVSGRTDEQFF
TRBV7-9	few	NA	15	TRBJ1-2	TGTGCCAGCAGCCCAGATATTGGAGTTAACTATGGCTACACCTTC	CASSPDIGVNYGYTF
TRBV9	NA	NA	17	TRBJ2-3	TGTGCCAGCAGCGTCCGGTCGACTCAACGGGGCACAGATACGCAGTATTTT	CASSVRSTQRGTDTQYF
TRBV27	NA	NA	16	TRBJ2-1	TGTGCCAGCAGTTTATCGAGGGCGGGATTGGGGGGCGAGCAGTTCTTC	CASSLSRAGLGGEQFF
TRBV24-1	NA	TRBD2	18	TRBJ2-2	TGTGCCACCAGTGATATCGGACTAGCGGGAGGGCTCGGCGGGGAGCTGTTTTTT	CATSDIGLAGGLGGELFF
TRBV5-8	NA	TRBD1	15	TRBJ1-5	TGTGCCAGCAGACGACAGGGGGTCAGCAATCAGCCCCAGCATTTT	CASRRQGVSNQPQHF
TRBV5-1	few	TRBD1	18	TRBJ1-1	TGCGCCAGCAGCCCCGCCGGGACAGAACTAACGGAGGACACTGAAGCTTTCTTT	CASSPAGTELTEDTEAFF
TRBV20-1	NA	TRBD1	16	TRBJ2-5	TGCAGTGCTAGTATCGGCCAGGGGGTTTGGGTAGAGACCCAGTACTTC	CSASIGQGVWVETQYF
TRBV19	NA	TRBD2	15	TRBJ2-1	TGTGCCAGTAGTCTTCCGGGACTAGCGGTTAATGAGCAGTTCTTC	CASSLPGLAVNEQFF
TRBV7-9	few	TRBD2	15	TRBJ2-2	TGTGCCAGCAGTTTTAGCGGGAGTGTCACCGGGGAGCTGTTTTTT	CASSFSGSVTGELFF
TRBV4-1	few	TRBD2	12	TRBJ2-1	TGCGCCAGCAGCCAAGTAGCGGGGACGAGGTTCTTC	CASSQVAGTRFF
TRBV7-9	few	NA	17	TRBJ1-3	TGTGCCAGCAGCTTAATGCCGTCGGGCTTCTCTGGAAACACCATATATTTT	CASSLMPSGFSGNTIYF
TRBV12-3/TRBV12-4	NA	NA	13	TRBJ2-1	TGTGCCGGGGCCAGGGGCCCTAGCAATGAGCAGTTCTTC	CAGARGPSNEQFF
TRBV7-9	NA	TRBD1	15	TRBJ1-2	TGTGCCAGCAGCGCCCCGGCGCAGGGGGCTGGCGGCTACACCTTC	CASSAPAQGAGGYTF
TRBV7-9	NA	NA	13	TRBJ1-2	TGTGCCACCGCCCAGGGTTCGGACTATGGCTACACCTTC	CATAQGSDYGYTF
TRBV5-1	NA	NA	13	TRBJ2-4	TGCGCAAGCGGTTCAGGGACCGAAAACATTCAGTACTTC	CASGSGTENIQYF
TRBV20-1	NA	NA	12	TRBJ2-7	TGCAGTGCTCGCCCAGGTAGCTACGAGCAGTACTTC	CSARPGSYEQYF
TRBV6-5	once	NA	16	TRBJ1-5	TGTGCCAGCAGTCCCGGCGGGGGGGCGCGAAATCAGCCCCAGCATTTT	CASSPGGGARNQPQHF
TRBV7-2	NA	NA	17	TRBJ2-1	TGTGCCAGCAGCCTGGGAGGTATTGGGGGAGAGGTGAATGAGCAGTTCTTC	CASSLGGIGGEVNEQFF
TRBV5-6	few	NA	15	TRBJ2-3	TGTGCCAGCAGCTTGAGTCAAGAGGACACAGATACGCAGTATTTT	CASSLSQEDTDTQYF
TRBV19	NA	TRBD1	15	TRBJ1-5	TGTGCCAGTAGTACAACGACAGGGAGCAATCAGCCCCAGCATTTT	CASSTTTGSNQPQHF
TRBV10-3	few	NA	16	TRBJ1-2	TGTGCCATCAGGGACTTTGGTCCCAGAGGGAACTATGGCTACACCTTC	CAIRDFGPRGNYGYTF
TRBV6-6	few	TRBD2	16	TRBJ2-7	TGTGCCAGCAGTTTCAGGCAGCTAGCGGGGGGTAGCGAGCAGTACTTC	CASSFRQLAGGSEQYF
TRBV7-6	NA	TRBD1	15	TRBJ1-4	TGTGCCAGCAGTCGGACAGGGGGCCCTAATGAAAAACTGTTTTTT	CASSRTGGPNEKLFF
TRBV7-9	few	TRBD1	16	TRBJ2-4	TGTGCCAGCAGCCTCACAGGGGGCGTCTCTGAAAACATTCAGTACTTC	CASSLTGGVSENIQYF
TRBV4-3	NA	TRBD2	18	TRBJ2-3	TGCGCCAGCAGCCAAGATATAGCGGGGGGGCTAAGCACAGATACGCAGTATTTT	CASSQDIAGGLSTDTQYF
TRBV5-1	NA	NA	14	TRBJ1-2	TGCGCCAGCAGCTTGGAGCCAGGGGCCTATGGCTACACCTTC	CASSLEPGAYGYTF
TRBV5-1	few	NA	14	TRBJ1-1	TGCGCCAGCAGCTTGGAAGGGGTTTCCACTGAAGCTTTCTTT	CASSLEGVSTEAFF
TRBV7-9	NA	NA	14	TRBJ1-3	TGTGCCAGCAGCTTAGAGACCTACGGAAACACCATATATTTT	CASSLETYGNTIYF
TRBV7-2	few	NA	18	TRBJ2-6	TGTGCCAGCAGCCACTCCTCGGACGTTCCTTCTGGGGCCAACGTCCTGACTTTC	CASSHSSDVPSGANVLTF
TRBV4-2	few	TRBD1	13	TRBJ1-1	TGTGCCAGCAGCCAACAGGGGGATAATGAAGCTTTCTTT	CASSQQGDNEAFF
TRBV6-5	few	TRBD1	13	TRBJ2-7	TGTGCCAGCAGTTGGCAGGGGGCCTACGAGCAGTACTTC	CASSWQGAYEQYF
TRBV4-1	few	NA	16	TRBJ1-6	TGCGCCAGCAGCCACCCTGCTACAGGGCGGAATTCACCCCTCCACTTT	CASSHPATGRNSPLHF
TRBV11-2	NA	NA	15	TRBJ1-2	TGTGCCAGCAGCTCCCCACGACGGTTCGGGTTTGGCTACACCTTC	CASSSPRRFGFGYTF
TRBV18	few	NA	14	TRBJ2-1	TGTGCCAGCTCACCACAATCCACCTACAATGAGCAGTTCTTC	CASSPQSTYNEQFF
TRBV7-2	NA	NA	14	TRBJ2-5	TGTGCCAGCAGTGAGTTTCTTGCCCAAGAGACCCAGTACTTC	CASSEFLAQETQYF
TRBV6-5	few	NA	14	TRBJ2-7	TGTGCCAGCAGTTATAGGGACCCCTTCTACGAGCAGTACTTC	CASSYRDPFYEQYF
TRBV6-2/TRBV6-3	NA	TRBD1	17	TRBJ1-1	TGTGCCAGCAGTCGACCGGGACAGGGGGCGTTGAACACTGAAGCTTTCTTT	CASSRPGQGALNTEAFF
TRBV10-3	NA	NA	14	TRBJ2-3	TGTGCCATCAGCCGGAGGGGGGAGTCAGATACGCAGTATTTT	CAISRRGESDTQYF
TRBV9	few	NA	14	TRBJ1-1	TGTGCCAGCAGCAAAAACGGGGAAGGGTCTGAAGCTTTCTTT	CASSKNGEGSEAFF
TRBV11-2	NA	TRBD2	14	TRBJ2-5	TGTGCCAGCAGCTCATCCGGGACTAGGGAGACCCAGTACTTC	CASSSSGTRETQYF
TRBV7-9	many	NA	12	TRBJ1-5	TGTGCCAGCAGCTTTGGGAATCAGCCCCAGCATTTT	CASSFGNQPQHF
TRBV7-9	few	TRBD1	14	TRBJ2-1	TGTGCCAGCAGCTTAAGTTCCGGGACAGTTGAGCAGTTCTTC	CASSLSSGTVEQFF
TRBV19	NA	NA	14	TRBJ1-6	TGTGCCAGTAGTTCCAGCTTCAGGGACTCACCCCTCCACTTT	CASSSSFRDSPLHF
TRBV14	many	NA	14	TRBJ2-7	TGTGCCAGCAGCCCTCGACAGGGAGGGTACGAGCAGTACTTC	CASSPRQGGYEQYF
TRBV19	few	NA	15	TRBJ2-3	TGTGCCAGTACCAGACAGTCGGGGCGCACAGATACGCAGTATTTT	CASTRQSGRTDTQYF
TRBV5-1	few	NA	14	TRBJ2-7	TGCGCCAGCAGCTTGGGAATTGGGTCCTACGAGCAGTACTTC	CASSLGIGSYEQYF
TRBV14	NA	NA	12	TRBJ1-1	TGTGCCAGCAGCGACGTTCCCACTGAAGCTTTCTTT	CASSDVPTEAFF
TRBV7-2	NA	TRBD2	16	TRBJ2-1	TGTGCCAGCAGCTTAGTATCTAGCGGGAGGATAAATGAGCAGTTCTTC	CASSLVSSGRINEQFF